These 11 T cell receptor beta chains came from one sample sequenced in a study of human thymus T cells (dated by TCRdb to about 2020). Thymus tissue was obtained as surgical resects removed during corrective cardiac surgery. The protocol used for the library was the immunoSEQ multiplex PCR assay. Here the immuneACCESS table is served through TCRdb, limited to in-frame sequences with V and J called. Missing clones are a known gap in these copies; in checked studies unresolved V genes cover under half, and the rest lacks a known reason. The sample data list roughly 86,000 clones, and 95% to 98% of these were observed just once. Roughly 0.031% of the sample is in the top ten clones. Sequencing used thymus tissue. These TCRs come from a boy younger than two with a congenital heart defect but otherwise immunologically healthy.

The J gene is TRBJ1-6, the V gene TRBV11-3; weak D call: TRBD1 (6 bases). The CDR3 runs to 14 residues. CDR1 and CDR2 from the germline V gene are SGHNT and YENEEA. With 3 bases removed from V and 8 bases from J, the gap between germline ends came to 11 bases. The CDR3 here is CASSFPGADSPLHF. The DNA for the CDR3 is TGTGCCAGCAGCTTCCCGGGGGCTGATTCACCCCTCCACTTT.

The chain couples TRBV28 to TRBJ1-2, with D perhaps matching TRBD1 (5 bases). The germline gives CDR1 MDHEN, CDR2 SYDVKM. Trimming took off 3 bases at V and 4 bases at J, with 9 bases between the two ends. This CDR3 comprises 13 residues. The CDR3 sequence: CASSFEGCYGYTF. The CDR3 DNA follows: TGTGCCAGCAGTTTCGAGGGGTGCTATGGCTACACCTTC.

As DNA, the CDR3 is TGTGCCAGCAGTCGGGGGTCGGCTTACGAGCAGTACTTC. Translating it yields CASSRGSAYEQYF. The J gene is TRBJ2-7, the V gene TRBV27, with D perhaps TRBD2 (6 bases). The CDR3 spans 13 residues. The germline V and J ends were trimmed by 5 bases and 4 bases, with 12 bases remaining between them. Germline CDR1 is MNHEY and CDR2 is SMNVEV (reference sequence).

The V call is TRBV6-5, the J call TRBJ1-4; D gene ambiguous. The CDR3 is 12 amino acids. The V end was cut by 3 bases, the J end by 11 bases, with 10 bases between. Germline lookup yields CDR1 MNHEY and CDR2 SVGAGI. In DNA, the CDR3 is TGTGCCAGCAGTTATACGTCGGGGAAACTGTTTTTT. Translated: CASSYTSGKLFF.

The chain recombines TRBV11-2 with TRBJ2-3, with TRBD2 matching 9 bases. This CDR3 contains 19 residues. The V and J ends lost 5 bases and 0 bases, in that order; junction bases with no gene match: 15. In germline, CDR1 is SGHAT, CDR2 FQNNGV. The CDR3 protein is CASSQQLPGTSKSTDTQYF. CDR3 DNA: TGTGCCAGCAGCCAACAGCTTCCCGGGACTAGCAAAAGCACAGATACGCAGTATTTT.

The gene calls are TRBV6-5 and TRBJ1-2; 9 nucleotides agree with TRBD1. The CDR3 contains 15 residues. Unmatched junction bases numbered 7, after V lost 2 bases and J lost 6 bases. Germline V gene lookup returns CDR1 MNHEY and CDR2 SVGAGI. The CDR3 DNA sequence: TGTGCCAGCAGTTACATCCGACAGGGGGTTGATGGCTACACCTTC. Protein product: CASSYIRQGVDGYTF.

V and J are TRBV11-3 and TRBJ1-5; D perhaps matches TRBD1 (5 bases). Between the trimmed V and J ends, which lost 8 bases and 1 base, there was a span of 12 bases. The germline V gene has CDR1 SGHNT and CDR2 YENEEA. The CDR3 is 14 residues long. CDR3 nucleotide sequence: TGTGCCAGCCGGTTGGACACAAGCAATCAGCCCCAGCATTTT. It is translated as CASRLDTSNQPQHF.

The rearrangement uses TRBV5-3 and TRBJ2-1, with TRBD2 matching 9 bases. TRBV5-3 counts as an open reading frame of uncertain function. This CDR3 region has 15 residues. The V segment lost 4 bases and the J segment 7 bases; nucleotides outside the gene matches: 9. The CDR3 coding sequence is TGTGCCAGAAGCCACCCGGCGGGAGGGCCTAATGAGCAGTTCTTC. This translates into CARSHPAGGPNEQFF.

The chain uses TRBV2 and TRBJ2-5; TRBD2 agrees at 12 bases. The CDR3 has 18 residues. Germline CDR1 reads SNHLY; CDR2 reads FYNNEI. V lost 1 base, J lost 5 bases, and 11 bases stayed unmatched. This CDR3 is CASSEGRLAGVVLETQYF. The CDR3 DNA follows: TGTGCCAGCAGTGAAGGTAGACTAGCGGGAGTCGTCTTGGAGACCCAGTACTTC. Variable domain in full (rest from reference TRBV2 and TRBJ2-5): EPEVTQTPSHQVTQMGQEVILRCVPISNHLYFYWYRQILGQKVEFLVSFYNNEISEKSEIFDDQFSVERPDGSNFTLKIRSTKLEDSAMYFCASSEGRLAGVVLETQYFGPGTRLLVL.

CDR3 amino acids: CASSFPLRAEGYGYTF. The CDR3 region has the DNA TGTGCCAGCAGTTTCCCACTCAGGGCCGAGGGCTATGGCTACACCTTC. The chain is built from TRBV28 and TRBJ1-2; the D gene is possibly TRBD1 (5 bases). Trimming stripped 3 bases from V and 4 bases from J, with 18 bases between. Germline loops: CDR1 MDHEN, CDR2 SYDVKM. CDR3 size: 16 residues.

The V and J genes are TRBV4-3 and TRBJ2-2; 9 bases align to TRBD2. CDR1 LGHNA and CDR2 YSLEER come from the germline V gene. V was clipped by 1 base and J by 2 bases; unmatched bases: 5. The CDR3 totals 17 residues. The DNA for the CDR3 is TGCGCCAGCAGCCAAGGAAAGCGGGGGGCTAACACCGGGGAGCTGTTTTTT. Translation: CASSQGKRGANTGELFF.